This entry is about one T cell receptor beta chain. The antigen is undetermined. This specimen comes from a study of CD4 T cell repertoires in COVID-19. At the level of the study: After more than eight days of IL-2 expansion, CFSE-low cells were relabeled and restimulated with other coronavirus spikes. General study points: Between roughly 6 and 26% of SARS-CoV-2 clonotypes also appeared in SARS-CoV and/or HKU1 spike cultures.

The table came from immunoSEQ multiplex PCR; TCRdb's copy has only in-frame clones and leaves some out. This table has about 75,000 clones, around four fifths appearing once. Donors had recovered from mild-to-severe COVID-19. These memory T cells were uncultured and sequenced directly after ex vivo isolation. The specimen comprised CD4+ T cells from peripheral blood, sampled after recovery from COVID-19. The TCR was taken from a human donor who had COVID-19.

CDR3 DNA sequence: TGTGCCAGCAGTTCCCAGGGAGGGCAGCCCCAGCATTTT. This sequence encodes CASSSQGGQPQHF. J is TRBJ1-5 and V is TRBV28, with D possibly TRBD1 on 5 matching bases. This CDR3 comprises 13 residues. CDR1 is MDHEN, CDR2 SYDVKM, per germline. V shed 4 bases and J shed 7 bases, with 11 bases lying between them.